The entry that follows covers one T cell receptor beta chain sequence. This entry comes from a study of T cells in pancreatic ductal adenocarcinoma. The CDR3 has 18 amino acids. CDR1 ENHRY and CDR2 SYGVKD come from the germline V gene. The V and J ends lost 6 bases and 3 bases respectively, with 27 bases between them. Clones were read by immunoSEQ multiplex PCR, and TCRdb kept only the in-frame ones, dropping some. Seen here are approximately 12,000 clones, 70% to 90% observed once, and the top ten hold around 19%. The selected patients with pancreatic ductal adenocarcinoma had surgery but no neoadjuvant therapy.

The V call is TRBV10-3, the J call TRBJ2-7; D is tentatively TRBD1 or TRBD2 (6 bases each). The sample was PBMCs. This clonotype was sampled from a human donor with pancreatic ductal adenocarcinoma. For the CDR3, the DNA is TGTGCCATCAGGCCGGGGATAGGAAAAGTGGAGGGGGACTACGAGCAGTACTTC. Translating gives CAIRPGIGKVEGDYEQYF.